This passage covers 2 T cell receptor beta chains from one sample sequenced in a study of beta chain features in type 1 diabetes (dated by TCRdb to 2016 to 2018). Receptor libraries were prepared by the immunoSEQ multiplex PCR assay. All of the isolated RNA was reverse transcribed with the High Capacity cDNA Reverse Transcription Kit, so expressed TCRB transcripts were sequenced. Held by TCRdb, this immuneACCESS table contains in-frame sequences only and omits some clones. Under half of the omission traces to an unresolved V gene where checked; the cause of the rest is unknown. The sample table holds about 640,000 clones, of which around 12% were seen once. The leading ten clones occupy roughly 0.12% of the sample. No antigen has been assigned to these receptors. General conclusions and limits of the study: In all four CD4+ subsets, TCRB CDR3 length was moderately but significantly shorter in type 1 diabetes patients.

Sequencing was carried out using naive CD4+ T cells from blood. The cell subset or site label, read with the paper, signifies: true naive CD4+ T cells. These receptors came from a man aged 25 to 40 with type 1 diabetes.

The rearrangement joins TRBV7-3 to TRBJ1-6; possible D gene TRBD1, 5 bases. V was shortened by 2 bases and J by 9 bases, with 17 bases between the two germline ends. The CDR3 totals 16 residues. The V gene's germline CDR1 is SGHTA and CDR2 FQGTGA. The CDR3, as DNA: TGTGCCAGCAGCTTATACGGTCGGGGGGACCTTTCACCCCTCCACTTT. Translation gives CASSLYGRGDLSPLHF.

This sequence joins TRBV10-3 and TRBJ2-2; 13 bases agree with TRBD2. From germline, CDR1 is ENHRY and CDR2 SYGVKD. The ends lost 6 bases at V and 5 bases at J; junction bases unmatched: 9. The CDR3 has 17 residues. DNA of the CDR3: TGTGCCATCAGCCGGACTAGCGGGGGTCTGAGGACCGGGGAGCTGTTTTTT. Its protein product is CAISRTSGGLRTGELFF.